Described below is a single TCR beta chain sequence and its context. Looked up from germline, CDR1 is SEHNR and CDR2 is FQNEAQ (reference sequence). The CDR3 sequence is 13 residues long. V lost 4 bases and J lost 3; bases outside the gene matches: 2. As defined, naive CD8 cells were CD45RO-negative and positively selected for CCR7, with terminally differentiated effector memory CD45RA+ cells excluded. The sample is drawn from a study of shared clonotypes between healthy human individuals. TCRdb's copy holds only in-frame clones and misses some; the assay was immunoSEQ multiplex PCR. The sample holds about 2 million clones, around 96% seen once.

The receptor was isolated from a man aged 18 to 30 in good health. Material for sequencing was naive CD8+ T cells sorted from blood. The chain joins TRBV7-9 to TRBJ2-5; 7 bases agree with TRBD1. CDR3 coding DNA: TGTGCCAGCAGCTGGGACAGCAAAGAGACCCAGTACTTC. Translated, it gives CASSWDSKETQYF.